The clone carrying this T cell receptor beta chain was detected ten times or more. What it binds is not known. The length of the CDR3 is 14 residues. The V and J ends lost 1 base and 6 bases respectively, with 10 bases between them. RNA transcripts gave rise to amplified TCR beta CDR3 regions. In the first-round RT-PCR of the TCR CDR3, the HTBI primer set was used. Each CDR3 protein is one row after TCRdb ran MiXCR on the multiplex PCR reads. Here the sample spans about 350,000 distinct CDR3 sequences, about 15% being singletons. This sample was taken from a study of T cells in Graves' hyperthyroidism and ophthalmopathy. The wider study: Any treatment followed the collection of peripheral blood at initial diagnosis.

Stable hyperthyroidism: no ophthalmopathy progression over 18 months of follow-up. Fresh peripheral blood, roughly 9.6 ml, was the source of the PBMCs. The study, taken as a whole, reports: Most expanded thyroid clonotypes above 0.001 recurred in blood.

Sequenced sample: blood. This chain connects TRBV12-3 or TRBV12-4 to TRBJ1-5, with D tentatively TRBD1 (5 bases). The clonotype was recovered from a woman aged 25 to 39 with Graves' hyperthyroidism. For the CDR3, the DNA is TGTGCCAGCAGTTTAGGGGGGGAAGTTCAGCCCCAGCATTTT. Its protein is CASSLGGEVQPQHF.